This T cell receptor (beta chain) was identified in a study of low-dose radiotherapy and immunotherapy resistance in tumors. Study at large: Members of Cohort 2 were treated with 1 Gy per fraction every two weeks; their total was 13 Gy over 26 weeks. Cyclophosphamide went in intravenously at 200 mg/m2 every two weeks, one day before radiation and immunotherapy.

The time point denotes: before trial treatment. Alpha and beta chains were covered, as first-strand cDNA relied on TRAV- and TRBV-specific primers. A constant-region primer paired with the V-primer adapter amplified TCRs over about 20 PCR cycles. TCRdb redid the calling of the reads with MiXCR, one entry per CDR3 protein. The table shows around 76,000 distinct CDR3 sequences, with less than 40% occurring only once. This clonotype showed up many times. The germline CDR1 and CDR2 sequences are SQVTM and ANQGSEA. Between the trimmed V and J ends, which lost 5 bases and 0 bases, there was a span of 15 bases. This CDR3 spans 15 amino acids.

The chain joins TRBV29-1 to TRBJ2-3; no clear D gene. The sequence derives from a female donor with ovarian cancer. This material consisted of PBMCs, taken before treatment. In DNA, the CDR3 is TGCAGCGTTTACCTAGGGTCCACTAGCACAGATACGCAGTATTTT. Encoded protein: CSVYLGSTSTDTQYF.